This T cell receptor beta chain was sequenced for a study of T-cell reconstitution after alpha-beta-depleted transplantation in children. Study observations and caveats: T cells produced anew were the main source of T-cell counts and diversity one year after transplant. From surviving recipient T cells and thymic progenitors came the high day-60 TCRbeta diversity observed in some patients. Reportedly, roughly two months post-transplant, alpha-beta T cells arose from several hundred expanded graft clones.

V dropped 5 bases and J dropped 3; count of bases not matched to a gene: 5. The CDR3 covers 15 residues. Points on this clonotype: Its antigen is still unknown.

Unique molecular identifiers featured in how the TCRbeta library was prepared. One entry per CDR3 protein results from TCRdb running MiXCR on the PCR reads. The sample includes fewer than 350,000 distinct CDR3 sequences, around 9.1% seen only once; the top ten take 7.5%. This chain links TRBV12-3 or TRBV12-4 with TRBJ2-7; 12 positions match TRBD2. The input for sequencing was PBMCs, taken before TCRalphabeta/CD19-depleted stem cell transplant. The sequence was collected from a boy under two years old with acute myeloid leukemia, due to receive a stem cell transplant. CDR3 in DNA: TGTGCCAGCAGTCCCGGGACTAGCGGGCGCTACGAGCAGTACTTC. It specifies CASSPGTSGRYEQYF.